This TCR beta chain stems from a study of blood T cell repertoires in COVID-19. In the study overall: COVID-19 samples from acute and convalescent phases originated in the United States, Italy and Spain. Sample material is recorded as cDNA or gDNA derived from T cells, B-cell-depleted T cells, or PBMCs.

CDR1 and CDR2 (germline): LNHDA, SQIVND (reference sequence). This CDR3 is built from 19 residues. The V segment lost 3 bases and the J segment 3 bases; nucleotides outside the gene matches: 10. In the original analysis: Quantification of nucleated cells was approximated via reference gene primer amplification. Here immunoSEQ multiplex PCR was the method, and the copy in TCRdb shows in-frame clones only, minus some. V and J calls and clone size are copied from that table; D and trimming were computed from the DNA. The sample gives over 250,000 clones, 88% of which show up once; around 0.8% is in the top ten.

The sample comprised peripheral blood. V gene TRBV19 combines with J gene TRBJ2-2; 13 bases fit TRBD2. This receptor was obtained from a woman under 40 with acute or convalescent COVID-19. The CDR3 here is CASSIRGLAGPTDTGELFF. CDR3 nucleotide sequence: TGTGCCAGTAGTATTAGGGGACTAGCGGGACCCACCGACACCGGGGAGCTGTTTTTT.